This T cell receptor (beta chain) was retrieved from a study of blood T cell repertoires in COVID-19. At the level of the study: Collection of acute and convalescent COVID-19 samples took place in the United States, Italy and Spain. T cells, B-cell-depleted T cells, or PBMCs supplied cDNA or gDNA.

CDR1 ENHRY and CDR2 SYGVKD come from the germline V gene. Losses at the gene ends were 3 bases for V and 6 bases for J; bases not matched to a gene: 5. The CDR3 is 15 residues long. In the original processing: Estimated nucleated cell counts came from reference gene primer amplification. Method: immunoSEQ multiplex PCR; TCRdb's copy keeps in-frame clones and lacks some. V and J calls and clone size come straight from that table; D and trimming were deduced from the DNA. The sample shows 200,000 to 300,000 clones, 70% to 85% of them seen only once. The chain employs TRBV10-3 and TRBJ2-1, with 10 bases that match TRBD2. Sequenced sample: peripheral blood. The receptor's source is a woman of 80 years or more with acute or convalescent COVID-19. CDR3 residues: CAISETLAGGNEQFF. CDR3 DNA sequence: TGTGCCATCAGTGAAACCTTAGCGGGAGGCAATGAGCAGTTCTTC.